This TCR beta chain derives from a study of blood T cells in healthy people across ages. About the research overall: The capture of about one barcoded beta molecule per two T cells was achieved by template switching.

PCR was performed a second time for about 7 to 11 cycles using a sample-barcoded 5' primer and a J-beta primer mix. Using its own MiXCR run on the 5' RACE reads, TCRdb lists one record per CDR3 protein. The sample has about 800,000 distinct CDR3 sequences; roughly 25% are singletons. V lost 5 bases and J lost 4; bases outside the gene matches: 2. Per the germline V gene, CDR1 is MRHNA and CDR2 is SNTAGT. The CDR3 sequence is 13 residues long. This same sample was also taken into another study, of T cells of mothers and their children.

Sequenced material: blood. The TCR was taken from a boy between 10 and 17 years old in good health. This rearrangement joins TRBV6-4 to TRBJ1-5; TRBD1 matches at 7 bases. For the CDR3, the DNA is TGTGCCAGCAGTCAGACAGGGAATCAGCCCCAGCATTTT. Translating gives CASSQTGNQPQHF.